This T cell receptor (beta chain) was captured in a study of read filtering for tumor transcriptome and immune sequencing. Study overall: The cohort had some 16 men and approximately 13 women aged roughly 45 to 90, mean approximately 66 years. Eight or nine patients were R-ISS I, some 15 were R-ISS II, roughly 7 were R-ISS III.

From about 400 ng of RNA, a library with molecular barcoded alpha/delta and beta/gamma adaptors was made. TCRdb recomputed calls from the reads with MiXCR, one row per CDR3 protein. The sample records more than 100,000 distinct CDR3 sequences, 13% being singletons. This clonotype was counted at least ten times. Material for sequencing was a population of CD138-negative cells sorted from bone marrow. The receptor was derived from a donor aged 40 or older with multiple myeloma.

The DNA of the CDR3 is TGCGCCAGCAGCTTTACCGGGACAGGGGCGGTAAATGAGCAGTTCTTC. This encodes CASSFTGTGAVNEQFF. This chain joins TRBV5-1 and TRBJ2-1; 10 nucleotides line up with TRBD1. This CDR3 is built from 16 residues. Germline V CDR1 and CDR2: SGHRS, YFSETQ. With V trimmed by 2 bases and J by 7 bases, 9 bases remained unmatched.